These 32 T cell receptor beta chains came from one sample sequenced in a study of T cells in Graves' hyperthyroidism and ophthalmopathy. The CDR3 regions of TCR beta were amplified from RNA transcripts. The HTBI primer set served for first-round RT-PCR of the TCR CDR3. TCRdb processed the multiplex PCR reads anew with MiXCR; each CDR3 protein has one entry. In the table there are fewer than 500,000 distinct CDR3 sequences, about 15% of which are singletons. The sequencing sample was made of blood. The receptors were gathered from a man between 18 and 35 years old with Graves' ophthalmopathy.

This clonotype was seen only a few times. The gene calls are TRBV10-3 and TRBJ1-1; no firm D call. This CDR3 region has 12 residues. From germline, CDR1 is ENHRY and CDR2 SYGVKD. V dropped 8 bases and J dropped 2 bases, with 9 bases sitting between them. The chain's CDR3 is CAIRTGNTEAFF. The CDR3 DNA reads as TGTGCCATCCGGACGGGTAACACTGAAGCTTTCTTT.

There are many counts of this clonotype. J is TRBJ2-7 and V is TRBV29-1; D not resolved. The germline CDR1 and CDR2 sequences are SQVTM and ANQGSEA. Trimming left V 0 bases short and J 2 bases short, with 5 bases between. CDR3 size: 12 residues. The CDR3: CSVEDSTYEQYF. The DNA of the CDR3 is TGCAGCGTTGAAGACAGCACCTACGAGCAGTACTTC.

This clonotype was detected a few times. The chain recombines TRBV19 with TRBJ2-1; D is perhaps TRBD2 (6 bases). Germline V CDR1 and CDR2: LNHDA, SQIVND (reference sequence). The CDR3 totals 15 residues. Trimming stripped 7 bases from V and 0 bases from J, with 13 bases between. The CDR3, as DNA: TGTGCCAGTACGTGGGGGGTCTTCTCCTACAATGAGCAGTTCTTC. Its translation is CASTWGVFSYNEQFF. The full variable domain, with the rest looked up from reference TRBV19 and TRBJ2-1, is DGGITQSPKYLFRKEGQNVTLSCEQNLNHDAMYWYRQDPGQGLRLIYYSQIVNDFQKGDIAEGYSVSREKKESFPLTVTSAQKNPTAFYLCASTWGVFSYNEQFFGPGTRLTVL.

This clonotype was recorded a few times. V and J are TRBV7-2 and TRBJ1-3; D is ambiguous. Trimming removed 2 bases from V and 4 bases from J, with 12 bases in between. The CDR3 contains 15 residues. From germline, CDR1 is SGHTA and CDR2 FQGNSA. This CDR3 reads CASSLIVPTGNTIYF. The CDR3 region has the DNA TGTGCCAGCAGCTTAATTGTACCCACGGGAAACACCATATATTTT.

This clonotype was recorded at least ten times. J is TRBJ1-1 and V is TRBV6-5; the D is unclear. CDR1 is MNHEY, CDR2 SVGAGI, per germline. This CDR3 comprises 18 residues. Trimming took off 2 bases at V and 2 bases at J, with 21 bases between the two ends. CDR3 DNA: TGTGCCAGCAGTTACGTCCTCCGGGCGGGGTTCGGTAACACTGAAGCTTTCTTT. It encodes CASSYVLRAGFGNTEAFF.

This clonotype has just a few counts. The chain recombines TRBV5-4 with TRBJ1-3; no firm D call. Germline V gene sequence: CDR1 SGHNT, CDR2 YYREEE (reference sequence). The V end was cut by 4 bases, the J end by 4 bases, with 12 bases between. This CDR3 has 14 residues. The CDR3 DNA is TGTGCCAGCAGCGGAGACTGGACGGGAAACACCATATATTTT. This gives the protein CASSGDWTGNTIYF.

The rearrangement joins TRBV11-1 to TRBJ2-4, with 10 bases lining up with TRBD1. The V gene's germline CDR1 is SGHAT and CDR2 FQDESV (reference sequence). V lost 5 bases to trimming and J lost 0 bases; unmatched junction nucleotides: 4. The CDR3 has 16 amino acids. The CDR3 coding sequence is TGTGCCAGCAGCCGGACAGGGGGTTTAGCCAAAAACATTCAGTACTTC. Protein sequence: CASSRTGGLAKNIQYF.

This clonotype was seen repeatedly, ten times or more. The V call is TRBV7-6, the J call TRBJ1-1; TRBD1 might be the D (5 bases). The V end lost 5 bases, the J end lost 3 bases, and 25 bases lay between the germline ends. Germline V gene lookup returns CDR1 SGHVS and CDR2 FNYEAQ. The CDR3 runs 18 residues. Written as DNA, the CDR3 is TGTGCCAGCAGCCACATTGGGGGGAACGAGGCCGGGGACACTGAAGCTTTCTTT. It specifies CASSHIGGNEAGDTEAFF.

This clonotype was detected a few times. The rearrangement links TRBV27 to TRBJ2-6; 12 nucleotides line up with TRBD1. The V and J ends lost 11 bases and 2 bases, in that order; junction bases with no gene match: 7. This CDR3 region has 16 residues. CDR1 and CDR2 (germline): MNHEY, SMNVEV (reference sequence). CDR3 residues: CASWGTGGAGANVLTF. The CDR3 DNA reads TGTGCCTCCTGGGGGACAGGGGGCGCTGGGGCCAACGTCCTGACTTTC.

Ten or more counts support this clonotype. The rearrangement links TRBV12-3 or TRBV12-4 to TRBJ2-7; 12 nucleotides align to TRBD1. The CDR3 covers 16 residues. The trim removed 3 bases at V and 2 bases at J, leaving 5 bases unmatched. The CDR3 nucleotides are TGTGCCAGCAGTTTGGGGACAGGGGGCCTAACCTACGAGCAGTACTTC. Protein sequence: CASSLGTGGLTYEQYF.

V gene TRBV27 combines with J gene TRBJ2-1; 8 bases are shared with TRBD2. Trimming at V came to 9 bases and at J to 4 bases, leaving 5 bases not matched to a gene. CDR3 length: 13 amino acids. CDR1 MNHEY and CDR2 SMNVEV come from the germline V gene (reference sequence). The CDR3 protein is CASAPGGYNEQFF. The CDR3, as DNA: TGTGCCAGTGCTCCGGGAGGGTACAATGAGCAGTTCTTC.

The chain has TRBV6-1 and TRBJ2-7, with TRBD2 identical over 9 bases. The CDR3 consists of 15 residues. Germline loops: CDR1 MNHNS, CDR2 SASEGT. Germline trimming cut 6 bases from V and 2 bases from J; bases unmatched to any gene: 8. This CDR3 is CASRPRLAEPYEQYF. The CDR3 bases are TGTGCCAGCAGGCCAAGACTAGCGGAACCCTACGAGCAGTACTTC.

This clonotype was picked up many times. This chain uses TRBV7-2 with TRBJ1-1; the D is unclear. V was shortened by 0 bases and J by 0 bases, with 14 bases between the two germline ends. The V gene's germline CDR1 is SGHTA and CDR2 FQGNSA. The length of the CDR3 is 17 residues. The CDR3 here is CASSLAKVAGLNTEAFF. The CDR3 DNA reads as TGTGCCAGCAGCTTAGCGAAAGTGGCGGGCTTGAACACTGAAGCTTTCTTT.

This clonotype was seen at least ten times. V gene TRBV30 combines with J gene TRBJ1-1; TRBD1 might be the D (6 bases). V lost 3 bases and J 5 bases, leaving 13 bases between the germline ends. This CDR3 comprises 13 residues. The V gene's germline CDR1 is GTSNPN and CDR2 SVGIG (reference sequence). The CDR3 loop reads CAWSAQGLTEAFF. Here the CDR3 DNA reads TGTGCCTGGAGCGCCCAGGGGTTGACTGAAGCTTTCTTT.

This clonotype was counted at least ten times. This chain uses TRBV12-3 or TRBV12-4 with TRBJ2-3; the match to TRBD1 covers 7 bases. This CDR3 is built from 16 residues. The J segment lost 0 bases and the V segment lost 6 bases, leaving 9 bases of the junction unmatched. Here the CDR3 reads CASRTDREVSTDTQYF. The DNA of the CDR3 is TGTGCCAGCAGGACCGACAGGGAAGTAAGCACAGATACGCAGTATTTT.

This clonotype occurred many times. The V gene is TRBV11-2, the J gene TRBJ2-2; D unclear. CDR1 and CDR2 from the germline V gene are SGHAT and FQNNGV. The CDR3 totals 12 residues. With 1 base removed from V and 7 bases from J, the gap between germline ends came to 4 bases. CDR3 nucleotides: TGTGCCAGCAGCTTAGGGGTCGGGGAGCTGTTTTTT. Its protein is CASSLGVGELFF.

This clonotype has a count of ten or more. The V call is TRBV11-1, the J call TRBJ1-3; maybe TRBD1 (6 bases). V was trimmed by 5 bases and J by 0 bases, leaving 11 bases between them. Per the germline V gene, CDR1 is SGHAT and CDR2 is FQDESV (reference sequence). This CDR3 is built from 15 residues. The CDR3 sequence is CASSVDSYSGNTIYF. CDR3 DNA: TGTGCCAGCAGCGTGGACAGCTACTCTGGAAACACCATATATTTT.

This clonotype was observed a handful of times. For the CDR3, the DNA is TGCAGCGTGGGAGAAAACTCTGGGGCCAACGTCCTGACTTTC. As protein: CSVGENSGANVLTF. The rearrangement joins TRBV29-1 to TRBJ2-6; TRBD2 might be the D (5 bases). The CDR3 length is 14 residues. Germline V gene lookup returns CDR1 SQVTM and CDR2 ANQGSEA. Trimming pared 6 bases from V and 0 bases from J, leaving 9 bases between.

This clonotype came up many times. The chain couples TRBV7-9 to TRBJ2-5, with a possible D match to TRBD2 (6 bases). Germline loops: CDR1 SEHNR, CDR2 FQNEAQ (reference sequence). The V end lost 8 bases, the J end lost 5 bases, and 24 bases lay between the germline ends. The CDR3 extends over 16 amino acids. The CDR3 nucleotides are TGTGCCAGCTCGCTTGGAATGGGAGGTGGCGGTGAGACCCAGTACTTC. Protein sequence: CASSLGMGGGGETQYF.

This clonotype has a handful of counts. It may be a read error: a sequence one base away is much more abundant. The rearrangement joins TRBV14 to TRBJ2-1; 8 bases are a match to TRBD2. With 3 bases clipped from V and 6 bases from J, the junction kept 7 bases outside the gene matches. Germline V CDR1 and CDR2: SGHDN, FVKESK. The CDR3 contains 15 residues. CDR3 DNA sequence: TGTGCCAGCAGCCAGATAAGCGGGGGCTGCAATGAGCAGTTCTTC. It yields the protein CASSQISGGCNEQFF.

There are many counts of this clonotype. The chain recombines TRBV12-5 with TRBJ2-3; weak D call: TRBD1 (6 bases). Trimming stripped 5 bases from V and 2 bases from J, with 14 bases between. The CDR3 spans 15 residues. Germline CDR1 LGHNT, CDR2 FRNRAP. CDR3: CASGTGDTATDTQYF. Written as DNA, the CDR3 is TGTGCTAGTGGTACTGGGGACACCGCCACAGATACGCAGTATTTT.

The J gene is TRBJ2-1, the V gene TRBV27, with D possibly being TRBD1 (5 bases). Germline CDR1 MNHEY, CDR2 SMNVEV (reference sequence). V was pared by 0 bases and J by 0 bases, with 9 bases between. The CDR3 length is 16 residues. The CDR3 bases are TGTGCCAGCAGTTTATCAGGGCAGGGCTCCTACAATGAGCAGTTCTTC. Translating gives CASSLSGQGSYNEQFF.

This clonotype was counted at least ten times. This chain connects TRBV9 to TRBJ2-7; 9 bases map to TRBD1. CDR3 size: 14 residues. The ends lost 0 bases at V and 3 bases at J; junction bases unmatched: 1. Germline V gives CDR1 SGDLS, CDR2 YYNGEE. As DNA, the CDR3 is TGTGCCAGCAGCGTAGCGGGACAGGGCTACGAGCAGTACTTC. It codes for CASSVAGQGYEQYF.

Details on this clonotype: This may be a read error, as it is one base from a much larger clone. The rearrangement joins TRBV6-1 to TRBJ2-2, with D hard to call. Between the trimmed V and J ends, which lost 4 bases and 2 bases, there was a span of 14 bases. CDR1 is MNHNS, CDR2 SASEGT, per germline. The CDR3 consists of 16 residues. The CDR3 sequence is CASSGPILDNTGELFF. The DNA of the CDR3 is TGTGCCAGCAGTGGACCTATTTTGGACAACACCGGGGAGCTGTTTTTT.

This chain links TRBV9 with TRBJ2-4; D may correspond to TRBD1 or TRBD2 (6 bases each). The CDR3 loop spans 14 amino acids. The germline CDR1 and CDR2 sequences are SGDLS and YYNGEE. V gave up 2 bases and J gave up 9 bases, with 15 bases separating them. This CDR3 is CASSVDWGAVIQYF. Written as DNA, the CDR3 is TGTGCCAGCAGCGTGGACTGGGGGGCGGTCATTCAGTACTTC.

This clonotype was counted many times. The genes are TRBV12-3 or TRBV12-4 and TRBJ2-7; TRBD1 might be the D (6 bases). The CDR3 covers 13 residues. V gave up 5 bases and J gave up 6 bases, with 14 bases separating them. CDR3 bases: TGTGCCAGCAGTGCGCAGGGGAAAAGCGAGCAGTACTTC. Encoded protein: CASSAQGKSEQYF.

This clonotype was picked up many times. The genes are TRBV5-1 and TRBJ1-1; D might be TRBD1 (5 bases). The CDR3 consists of 15 residues. The V end lost 0 bases, the J end lost 0 bases, and 9 bases lay between the germline ends. Germline V gene data show CDR1 as SGHRS and CDR2 as YFSETQ. CDR3 in amino acids: CASSLVGGMNTEAFF. The CDR3 DNA is TGCGCCAGCAGCTTGGTCGGGGGGATGAACACTGAAGCTTTCTTT.

The rearrangement links TRBV12-3 or TRBV12-4 to TRBJ1-1; unclear D gene. V gave up 6 bases and J gave up 1 base, with 12 bases separating them. This CDR3 spans 14 amino acids. The DNA of the CDR3 is TGTGCCAGCAGACCCACAACCGCGAACACTGAAGCTTTCTTT. As protein: CASRPTTANTEAFF.

This clonotype was picked up many times. The chain uses TRBV20-1 and TRBJ1-5; 7 bases are a match to TRBD1. The V gene's germline CDR1 is DFQATT and CDR2 SNEGSKA (reference sequence). Trimming at V came to 5 bases and at J to 3 bases, leaving 7 bases not matched to a gene. CDR3 length: 14 residues. The CDR3 region has the DNA TGCAGTGCTCCCCCGACAGGGCCCAATCAGCCCCAGCATTTT. Its protein is CSAPPTGPNQPQHF.

At least ten counts were recorded for this clonotype. This chain joins TRBV18 and TRBJ2-7; D could derive from TRBD1 or TRBD2 (6 bases each). Between the trimmed V and J ends, which lost 6 bases and 4 bases, there was a span of 16 bases. Per germline, CDR1 KGHSH and CDR2 LQKENI. This CDR3 spans 14 amino acids. For the CDR3, the DNA is TGTGCCAGCTCCATCATGGGGGGCATATACGAGCAGTACTTC. Translating it yields CASSIMGGIYEQYF.

This clonotype was seen at least ten times. The chain carries TRBV30 and TRBJ2-5; TRBD1 might be the D (5 bases). Trimming shortened V by 0 bases and J by 5 bases, and 10 bases separated the two germline ends. From germline, CDR1 is GTSNPN and CDR2 SVGIG (reference sequence). This CDR3 is 13 amino acids long. This chain's CDR3 is CAWSVYPGETQYF. The CDR3 DNA reads TGTGCCTGGAGTGTATATCCAGGGGAGACCCAGTACTTC.

This clonotype was detected only a few times. The chain joins TRBV10-2 to TRBJ2-2, with a possible D match to TRBD2 (6 bases). Trimming took off 3 bases at V and 4 bases at J, with 12 bases between the two ends. This CDR3 spans 15 amino acids. CDR1 WSHSY and CDR2 SAAADI come from the germline V gene. The CDR3 is CASSELREATGELFF. The CDR3, as DNA: TGCGCCAGCAGTGAACTCAGGGAGGCCACCGGGGAGCTGTTTTTT.